The 28 T cell receptor beta chains below were found in one sample sequenced in a study of blood T cell repertoires in COVID-19 (TCRdb year 2020). Libraries were made using the immunoSEQ multiplex PCR assay. Not all clones reach the TCRdb copy of this immuneACCESS table, which keeps in-frame sequences only. Checked studies attribute under half of the gap to unresolved V genes and leave the rest unexplained. For this sample there are a few hundred thousand clones; about 89% appear just once. The top ten clones comprise approximately 8.8% of the sample. Source material: PBMCs or T cells enriched from blood (not recorded which). The receptors originated from a woman between 40 and 50 years old who had recovered from COVID-19.

The chain carries TRBV9 and TRBJ1-2; 9 nucleotides align to TRBD1. Trimming removed 3 bases from V and 8 bases from J; junction bases left unmatched: 8. Germline V gene sequence: CDR1 SGDLS, CDR2 YYNGEE. The CDR3 consists of 14 residues. The CDR3 DNA is TGTGCCAGCAGCGGGACCGGACAGGGGTTGGGCTACACCTTC. Residues: CASSGTGQGLGYTF.

The CDR3 nucleotides are TGTGCCAGTAGTGATACAGGGGAAGTCTACGAGCAGTACTTC. Its translation is CASSDTGEVYEQYF. The chain combines TRBV19 with TRBJ2-7, with 7 bases that match TRBD1. This CDR3 is 14 amino acids long. Looked up from germline, CDR1 is LNHDA and CDR2 is SQIVND (reference sequence). V shed 5 bases and J 3 bases; nucleotides not matched to a gene: 7.

The chain has TRBV19 and TRBJ1-2, with 9 positions matching TRBD1. The length of the CDR3 is 13 residues. Trimming cost V 5 bases and J 9 bases; bases outside gene matches: 7. Germline V CDR1 and CDR2: LNHDA, SQIVND (reference sequence). The CDR3 loop reads CASSQGQGISYTF. The CDR3, as DNA: TGTGCCAGTAGTCAAGGACAGGGGATAAGCTACACCTTC.

The V gene is TRBV28, the J gene TRBJ2-7; weak D call: TRBD2 (6 bases). The germline gives CDR1 MDHEN, CDR2 SYDVKM. The CDR3 length is 14 residues. The V and J ends lost 1 base and 6 bases respectively, with 13 bases between them. The CDR3 coding sequence is TGTGCCAGCAGTTTATACTGGGACGGGGGCGAGCAGTACTTC. It yields the protein CASSLYWDGGEQYF.

The rearrangement uses TRBV7-3 and TRBJ2-2; D not certain. Trimming removed 0 bases at V and 7 bases at J, with 6 bases between. The CDR3 is made up of 13 amino acids. The V gene's germline CDR1 is SGHTA and CDR2 FQGTGA. CDR3 nucleotide sequence: TGTGCCAGCAGCTTAACGCGGAACGGGGAGCTGTTTTTT. It specifies CASSLTRNGELFF.

The chain joins TRBV21-1 to TRBJ2-5; TRBD2 is the table's D call, not checked against the DNA. TRBV21-1 constitutes a pseudogene. CDR3 size: 16 residues. The CDR3 spells CASSPPSYLLQETQYF. Written as DNA, the CDR3 is TGTGCCAGCAGCCCCCCCTCTTACTTGTTACAAGAGACCCAGTACTTC.

J is TRBJ1-1 and V is TRBV10-3, with 7 bases aligning to TRBD1. The germline V gene has CDR1 ENHRY and CDR2 SYGVKD. With 5 bases clipped from V and 1 base from J, the junction kept 4 bases outside the gene matches. The CDR3 is 14 residues long. The CDR3 is CAISLTGTNTEAFF. The CDR3 DNA follows: TGTGCCATCAGTTTGACAGGGACGAACACTGAAGCTTTCTTT.

The chain links TRBV10-3 to TRBJ2-1; D is possibly TRBD1 (6 bases). The V gene lost 10 bases and the J gene lost 3 bases, with 19 bases spanning the gap. Germline V gives CDR1 ENHRY, CDR2 SYGVKD. CDR3 length: 15 residues. CDR3 loop: CATLGGRGRYNEQFF. DNA of the CDR3: TGTGCCACCTTAGGGGGAAGGGGACGCTACAATGAGCAGTTCTTC.

The chain has TRBV3-1 (or the pseudogene TRBV3-2) and TRBJ2-2; D is undetermined. Germline V lookup: CDR1 LGHDT, CDR2 YNNKEL (reference sequence). V lost 3 bases to trimming and J lost 1 base, with 12 bases between them. This CDR3 is 16 amino acids long. DNA for the CDR3: TGTGCCAGCAGCCAGGCCGAGGTGGGGAACACCGGGGAGCTGTTTTTT. This codes for CASSQAEVGNTGELFF.

The rearrangement links TRBV27 to TRBJ2-2; D call uncertain. The germline V and J ends were trimmed by 1 base and 8 bases, with 5 bases remaining between them. The CDR3 has 12 amino acids. The germline CDR1 and CDR2 sequences are MNHEY and SMNVEV (reference sequence). CDR3 protein: CASSLWAGELFF. CDR3 nucleotide sequence: TGTGCCAGCAGTTTATGGGCAGGGGAGCTGTTTTTT.

V gene TRBV28 combines with J gene TRBJ1-2; no reliable D call. Germline V gene data show CDR1 as MDHEN and CDR2 as SYDVKM. V shed 4 bases and J shed 8 bases, with 11 bases lying between them. The CDR3 covers 12 residues. This chain's CDR3 is CASSSPVEGYTF. Written as DNA, the CDR3 is TGTGCCAGCAGTTCCCCGGTCGAGGGCTACACCTTC.

This chain connects TRBV19 to TRBJ2-2, with 12 bases lining up with TRBD2. The V segment lost 7 bases and the J segment 1 base; nucleotides outside the gene matches: 4. Germline CDR1 and CDR2: LNHDA and SQIVND (reference sequence). There are 16 residues in the CDR3. The CDR3 loop reads CASKLAGGWNTGELFF. CDR3 DNA: TGTGCCAGTAAACTAGCGGGAGGATGGAACACCGGGGAGCTGTTTTTT.

The chain employs TRBV5-4 and TRBJ2-6; weak D call: TRBD2 (5 bases). Between the trimmed V and J ends, which lost 4 bases and 4 bases, there was a span of 12 bases. CDR1 is SGHNT and CDR2 is YYREEE in the germline V gene (reference sequence). The CDR3 totals 15 residues. The CDR3 DNA sequence: TGTGCCAGCAGCCCTCGGGGTGACGGGGCCAACGTCCTGACTTTC. Protein product: CASSPRGDGANVLTF.

V gene TRBV7-3 combines with J gene TRBJ1-5; D remains unclear. The CDR3 consists of 13 residues. Germline CDR1 and CDR2: SGHTA and FQGTGA. Trimming cost V 2 bases and J 6 bases, with 8 bases left between them. The CDR3 spells CASSLASGQPQHF. The CDR3 coding sequence is TGTGCCAGCAGCTTAGCCTCGGGTCAGCCCCAGCATTTT. Combining the CDR3 with reference TRBV7-3 and TRBJ1-5 gives the whole variable domain GAGVSQTPSNKVTEKGKYVELRCDPISGHTALYWYRQSLGQGPEFLIYFQGTGAADDSGLPNDRFFAVRPEGSVSTLKIQRTERGDSAVYLCASSLASGQPQHFGDGTRLSIL.

V gene TRBV9 combines with J gene TRBJ2-5; 8 bases align to TRBD1. From germline, CDR1 is SGDLS and CDR2 YYNGEE. V lost 2 bases and J lost 0; bases outside the gene matches: 3. This CDR3 region has 15 residues. CDR3 coding DNA: TGTGCCAGCAGCGTTGGACAGGGCTACCAAGAGACCCAGTACTTC. Its protein is CASSVGQGYQETQYF. The entire variable domain, with the rest obtained from reference TRBV9 and TRBJ2-5, is as follows: DSGVTQTPKHLITATGQRVTLRCSPRSGDLSVYWYQQSLDQGLQFLIQYYNGEERAKGNILERFSAQQFPDLHSELNLSSLELGDSALYFCASSVGQGYQETQYFGPGTRLLVL.

The chain employs TRBV2 and TRBJ1-5; 7 bases are shared with TRBD1. The CDR3 is 14 amino acids. Trimming took 10 bases from V and 1 from J; bases not matched to a gene: 7. Looked up from germline, CDR1 is SNHLY and CDR2 is FYNNEI. This chain's CDR3 is CATRQGVSNQPQHF. The DNA of the CDR3 is TGTGCCACCAGACAGGGAGTAAGCAATCAGCCCCAGCATTTT.

This chain joins TRBV29-1 and TRBJ2-5; possible D gene TRBD1, 5 bases. Germline-derived CDR1 and CDR2 are SQVTM and ANQGSEA. This CDR3 contains 12 residues. The ends were cut back, 8 bases at V and 4 bases at J, with 14 bases in the middle. CDR3 coding DNA: TGCAGCACTCGGACACCCCCAGAGACCCAGTACTTC. Protein sequence: CSTRTPPETQYF.

The V and J genes are TRBV5-3 and TRBJ1-1; weak D call: TRBD1 (5 bases). TRBV5-3 belongs to the ORF category, with a function that is uncertain. There are 14 residues in the CDR3. V shed 2 bases and J shed 10 bases, with 18 bases lying between them. The CDR3 DNA sequence: TGTGCCAGAAGCTTCAGCCCCTCCCGACAGTCAGCTTTCTTT. Protein product: CARSFSPSRQSAFF.

V usage is TRBV7-2 and J usage is TRBJ1-2, with 8 bases fitting TRBD1. There are 12 residues in the CDR3. The junction had 5 bases not matched to a gene; V was cut back by 4 bases and J by 10 bases. Looked up from germline, CDR1 is SGHTA and CDR2 is FQGNSA. The CDR3 DNA reads as TGTGCCAGCAGCTACTGGGACAGGCCCTACACCTTC. This codes for CASSYWDRPYTF.

This chain links TRBV6-5 with TRBJ1-2; possible D gene TRBD1, 5 bases. This CDR3 has 14 amino acids. The V gene lost 0 bases and the J gene lost 2 bases, with 7 bases spanning the gap. Germline loops: CDR1 MNHEY, CDR2 SVGAGI. The CDR3 spells CASSYSPGNYGYTF. CDR3 sequence (DNA): TGTGCCAGCAGTTACTCGCCAGGGAACTATGGCTACACCTTC.

V and J are TRBV6-1 and TRBJ1-5; D may be TRBD1 (6 bases). Germline CDR1 MNHNS, CDR2 SASEGT. V lost 4 bases and J 0 bases, leaving 10 bases between the germline ends. This CDR3 is built from 15 residues. The CDR3 here is CASSVLQGSNQPQHF. For the CDR3, the DNA is TGTGCCAGCAGTGTACTACAGGGTAGCAATCAGCCCCAGCATTTT.

The chain uses TRBV9 and TRBJ1-2; a possible D gene is TRBD1 (5 bases). Per the germline V gene, CDR1 is SGDLS and CDR2 is YYNGEE. The CDR3 is 15 amino acids. The V end lost 3 bases, the J end lost 4 bases, and 16 bases lay between the germline ends. The CDR3 sequence is CASSAEPQAVYGYTF. The CDR3 DNA sequence: TGTGCCAGCAGCGCCGAACCACAGGCGGTCTATGGCTACACCTTC.

The CDR3 loop is CASSLRQGSNSEQYF. The CDR3 bases are TGTGCCAGCAGCTTACGGCAGGGGAGTAATAGCGAGCAGTACTTC. This chain joins TRBV7-2 and TRBJ2-7; weak D call: TRBD1 (6 bases). Germline lookup yields CDR1 SGHTA and CDR2 FQGNSA. The V end lost 2 bases, the J end lost 6 bases, and 17 bases lay between the germline ends. The CDR3 has 15 amino acids. Filled out from reference TRBV7-2 and TRBJ2-7, the complete variable domain reads GAGVSQSPSNKVTEKGKDVELRCDPISGHTALYWYRQSLGQGLEFLIYFQGNSAPDKSGLPSDRFSAERTGGSVSTLTIQRTQQEDSAVYLCASSLRQGSNSEQYFGPGTRLTVT.

The chain uses TRBV7-2 and TRBJ1-1; 9 bases match TRBD1. V trimming: 5 bases; J trimming: 3 bases; junction bases outside the gene matches: 7. The germline CDR1 and CDR2 sequences are SGHTA and FQGNSA. CDR3 length: 15 amino acids. DNA of the CDR3: TGTGCCAGCAGCCCGTTCACAGGGGGCTACACTGAAGCTTTCTTT. Its protein is CASSPFTGGYTEAFF.

The J gene is TRBJ2-1, the V gene TRBV6-4; 10 nucleotides match TRBD2. CDR1 is MRHNA, CDR2 SNTAGT, per germline. This CDR3 spans 15 amino acids. V shed 4 bases and J 10 bases; nucleotides not matched to a gene: 10. CDR3 bases: TGTGCCAGCAGTGCCCTAGCGGGAGCTCAGGGAGAGCAGTTCTTC. Its protein product is CASSALAGAQGEQFF.

The chain is built from TRBV30 and TRBJ1-6, with 8 bases matching TRBD1. Germline values: CDR1 GTSNPN, CDR2 SVGIG (reference sequence). J was trimmed by 8 bases and V by 0 bases; bases with no gene match: 6. The CDR3 is made up of 15 amino acids. CDR3 amino acids: CAWSVVSGGDSPLHF. The CDR3 bases are TGTGCCTGGAGTGTAGTTTCAGGGGGCGATTCACCCCTCCACTTT.

This chain links TRBV11-2 with TRBJ1-2, with TRBD1 matching 11 bases. V shed 1 base, J shed 8 bases, and the junction held 9 bases outside the gene matches. Germline V gene lookup returns CDR1 SGHAT and CDR2 FQNNGV. CDR3 length: 16 residues. The CDR3 DNA follows: TGTGCCAGCAGCTTAGCTTCAGGACAGGGGGCAAGAGGCTACACCTTC. This gives the protein CASSLASGQGARGYTF.

The rearrangement uses TRBV9 and TRBJ2-7, with TRBD1 as a possible D gene (5 bases). CDR3 length equals 13 residues. CDR1 SGDLS and CDR2 YYNGEE come from the germline V gene. V was cut by 0 bases and J by 3 bases, with 7 bases left in between. The CDR3 region has the DNA TGTGCCAGCAGCGTAGGGGGCGACTACGAGCAGTACTTC. Its translation is CASSVGGDYEQYF.